These T cell receptor beta chains were read from a single sample in a study of a mutant IDH1 vaccine in newly diagnosed glioma. The assay was immunoSEQ multiplex PCR, and TCRdb's table has in-frame clones only and misses some. The data hold some 120,000 clones, with about four fifths observed a single time. Their antigens are not known. Sequenced here: PBMCs, sampled from a glioma patient whose treatment included an IDH1 peptide vaccine. The receptors shown here come from a middle-aged man with glioma. Each CDR3 is given with its conserved first and last residue. D genes are given only for firm matches. The size of a clone is reported for some rows only, either as once, few or many, or as a class for expanded clones.

- TRBJ1-2 TRBV5-1 - TGCGCCAGCAGCCCACGACAGCGCTATGGCTACACCTTC CASSPRQRYGYTF
- TRBJ2-1 TRBV2 TRBD2 TGTGCCAGCAGTGAATTGCGGGGGGGGCGCAATGAGCAGTTCTTC CASSELRGGRNEQFF
- TRBJ1-2 TRBV6-5 TRBD1 TGTGCCAGCAGTTACTCTGGGGACAGTCGGAACGGCTACACCTTC CASSYSGDSRNGYTF
- TRBJ1-4 TRBV6-1 - TGTGCCAGCAGCCCCAGTCTAGGGAATGAAAAACTGTTTTTT CASSPSLGNEKLFF
- TRBJ1-4 TRBV6-5 - TGTGCCAGCACCCGAGCGGCGGCAACTAATGAAAAACTGTTTTTT CASTRAAATNEKLFF
few TRBJ2-5 TRBV28 - TGTGCAACAGCTCAAGAGACCCAGTACTTC CATAQETQYF
- TRBJ1-2 TRBV5-1 - TGCGCCAGCAGCTTGGAATGGGGCCGGGAGGGCTACACCTTC CASSLEWGREGYTF
- TRBJ2-7 TRBV11-2 - TGTGCCAGCAGCTTAGGTCAGAGCTCCTACGAGCAGTACTTC CASSLGQSSYEQYF
- TRBJ2-5 TRBV6-5 TRBD2 TGTGCCAGCAGTTCCATAGCGGGAGGGGAGACCCAGTACTTC CASSSIAGGETQYF
once TRBJ2-4 TRBV7-9 - TGTGCCAGCAGCTTAGGGCGGGGGCTAGCCAAAAACATTCAGTACTTC CASSLGRGLAKNIQYF
- TRBJ1-4 TRBV7-2 - TGTGCCAGCAGCTTGCGGGGGGCGGTTGATGAAAAACTGTTTTTT CASSLRGAVDEKLFF
- TRBJ2-3 TRBV30 TRBD1 TGTGCCTGGAGTAAGGTGCAGGGGGCAGATACGCAGTATTTT CAWSKVQGADTQYF
once TRBJ2-5 TRBV4-1 TRBD2 TGCGCCAGCAGCCTCCTCTGGCTAGCGGGGGTCGGGTCAGAGACCCAGTACTTC CASSLLWLAGVGSETQYF
- TRBJ2-7 TRBV28 - TGTGCCAGCAGTTTAGGGAGGACCCACTACGAGCAGTACTTC CASSLGRTHYEQYF
once TRBJ1-2 TRBV27 TRBD1 TGTGCCAGCAGTTTGCCAGGGGGCTATGGCTACACCTTC CASSLPGGYGYTF
- TRBJ1-1 TRBV19 - TGTGCCGTACACTCCAGGCAGAAGAACACTGAAGCTTTCTTT CAVHSRQKNTEAFF
- TRBJ2-5 TRBV7-8 TRBD1 TGTGCCAGCAGCTATTGGACAGGGGCACAAGAGACCCAGTACTTC CASSYWTGAQETQYF
once TRBJ1-1 TRBV28 - TGTGCCAGCAGTCGAATCGGGGTGAACACTGAAGCTTTCTTT CASSRIGVNTEAFF
- TRBJ1-1 TRBV4-1 TRBD1 TGCGCCAGCAGCCACGACAGGGGGAGCACTGAAGCTTTCTTT CASSHDRGSTEAFF
- TRBJ2-6 TRBV6-1 - TGTGCCAGCAGTGAAGGGCTCGGGGCCAACGTCCTGACTTTC CASSEGLGANVLTF
- TRBJ1-1 TRBV5-4 - TGTGCCAGCAGCTTGTTAGCGGGGTTGAACACTGAAGCTTTCTTT CASSLLAGLNTEAFF
- TRBJ2-2 TRBV5-4 - TGTGCCAGCAGCTTGGCCGGGCCCGGGGAGCTGTTTTTT CASSLAGPGELFF
- TRBJ1-1 TRBV5-4 - TGTGCCAGCAGTCAATCGGCTGATAACACTGAAGCTTTCTTT CASSQSADNTEAFF
- TRBJ2-3 TRBV29-1 TRBD2 TGCAGCGTTGCAACTAGCGGGGGGAGCACAGATACGCAGTATTTT CSVATSGGSTDTQYF
- TRBJ2-1 TRBV7-3 - TGTGCCAGCAGCCCGGGGATCGACAATGAGCAGTTCTTC CASSPGIDNEQFF
few TRBJ1-1 TRBV6-5 TRBD1 TGTGCCAGCAGTTACGCGACAGGGGGCGCGAACACTGAAGCTTTCTTT CASSYATGGANTEAFF
- TRBJ1-5 TRBV21-1 - TGTGCCAGCAGCAAAGGAGGGGACAGGGGGCACCAGCCCCAGCATTTT CASSKGGDRGHQPQHF
- TRBJ2-1 TRBV10-3 TRBD2 TGTGCCATCAGGACCGGGACTAGCGGGAACGCCTACAATGAGCAGTTCTTC CAIRTGTSGNAYNEQFF
once TRBJ1-2 TRBV7-2 - TGTGCCAGCAGCTTAGGAAGTTTAGGGGGCTACACCTTC CASSLGSLGGYTF
- TRBJ2-2 TRBV19 - TGTGCCAGTAGTATTGGAGGGGGCTCGAACACCGGGGAGCTGTTTTTT CASSIGGGSNTGELFF
- TRBJ2-7 TRBV28 TRBD1 TGTGCCAGCAGGACAGGGGGACCCTACGAGCAGTACTTC CASRTGGPYEQYF
- TRBJ2-1 TRBV18 - TGTGCCAGCTCCTTCAAGAGAATTGAGCAGTTCTTC CASSFKRIEQFF